The text below deals with one T cell receptor (beta chain). This sample was taken from a study of blood T cell repertoires in COVID-19. Across the study: T cells, B-cell-depleted T cells, or PBMCs supplied cDNA or gDNA.

The assay was immunoSEQ multiplex PCR, and TCRdb's table has in-frame clones only and misses some. The profile shows about 170,000 clones, approximately 82% of them singletons. Trimming took 6 bases from V and 3 from J; bases not matched to a gene: 5. Per germline, CDR1 MDHEN and CDR2 SYDVKM. This CDR3 region has 15 residues. Individuals drawn from under 30 US areas were about 18 to 95 years old. The sequenced sample consisted of PBMCs or T cells enriched from blood (not recorded which). The receptor was isolated from a woman aged 45-65 years in a cohort exposed to, infected with or recovered from COVID-19 (not recorded which). This chain links TRBV28 with TRBJ1-5; 10 positions agree with TRBD1. The CDR3 region is CASRRGTGVNQPQHF. In nucleotides, the CDR3 is TGTGCCAGCAGGAGAGGGACAGGGGTCAATCAGCCCCAGCATTTT. The full variable domain, completed using reference TRBV28 and TRBJ1-5, is DVKVTQSSRYLVKRTGEKVFLECVQDMDHENMFWYRQDPGLGLRLIYFSYDVKMKEKGDIPEGYSVSREKKERFSLILESASTNQTSMYLCASRRGTGVNQPQHFGDGTRLSIL.